This T cell receptor (beta chain) was sequenced for a study of blood T cells in healthy people across ages. Trimming took off 5 bases at V and 2 bases at J, with 19 bases between the two ends. This CDR3 is built from 16 residues. CDR1 is SGHVS, CDR2 FQNEAQ, per germline. PBMCs were isolated at a quantity of at least 6 million per sample. A second about 7 to 12 cycle PCR used barcoded and J-beta primers. TCRdb reanalysed the 5' RACE reads using MiXCR and keeps one entry per CDR3 protein. The sample shows some 760,000 distinct CDR3 sequences, 20% to 25% of them seen only once. Separately, the same data were catalogued under a study of T cells of mothers and their children. That study adds: Slightly higher but non-significant overlap marked related mother-child pairs versus unrelated pairs.

Sequenced: blood. V is TRBV7-8 and J is TRBJ2-7; D might be TRBD2 (6 bases). The receptor was isolated from a boy younger than 18 in good health. This chain's CDR3 is CASSPNGGFLPYEQYF. Written as DNA, the CDR3 is TGTGCCAGCAGCCCTAACGGGGGATTTCTACCCTACGAGCAGTACTTC.